This T cell receptor (beta chain) was observed in a study of shared clonotypes between healthy human individuals. There are 13 residues in the CDR3. V was shortened by 8 bases and J by 1 base, with 12 bases between the two germline ends. Germline V gene sequence: CDR1 SGHTA, CDR2 FQGNSA. Repertoires were generated with immunoSEQ multiplex PCR, while TCRdb's copy carries only in-frame clones and drops some. The sample shows a few hundred thousand clones, around 87% of them seen only once. Sequenced sample: memory CD8+ T cells sorted from blood. Documented subset: CD45RO+ cells pooled with CCR7-negative TemRA cells. J is TRBJ2-7 and V is TRBV7-2; D might be TRBD2 (5 bases). This sequence originates from a man aged 18 to 30 in good health. The CDR3 coding sequence is TGTGCCAGCGGTGACGGGGTTTCCTACGAGCAGTACTTC. It is translated as CASGDGVSYEQYF.